The present entry profiles one TCR beta chain with its context. The repertoire was sequenced with immunoSEQ multiplex PCR; TCRdb's copy has only in-frame clones and lacks some. The sample carries tens of thousands of clones, over 60% recorded once. As to time point: recipient sample about 28 days before transplant, after cytoreduction. These data originate in a study of T cell clonotyping in hematopoietic cell transplantation. Study summary: Cytoreduction preceded collection of pretransplant recipient samples.

The CDR3 contains 17 residues. The V gene end was trimmed by 5 bases and the J gene end by 2 bases; junction bases not matched to a gene: 13. CDR1 is SGHTA, CDR2 FQGNSA, per germline. Sequenced material: peripheral blood mononuclear cells, taken before stem cell transplant. The sequence came from a woman aged 25 to 39 with chronic myeloid leukemia. Some clones in this sample may be carry-over from other donors' samples. V is TRBV7-2 and J is TRBJ2-3; 7 bases fit TRBD2. CDR3 DNA sequence: TGTGCCAGCAGCGCACAAGCCAGCGGGACTACCACAGATACGCAGTATTTT. It yields the protein CASSAQASGTTTDTQYF.